The clone carrying this T cell receptor (beta chain) was recorded many times. Germline CDR1 reads MGHRA; CDR2 reads YSYEKL. V gave up 4 bases and J gave up 5 bases; unmatched junction bases: 0. The CDR3 runs to 12 residues. TCRdb reprocessed the 5' RACE reads with MiXCR, giving one entry per CDR3 protein. The sample shows 35,000 to 50,000 distinct CDR3 sequences, about 20% of them seen only once. Treg sorting used a CD4+CD25+CD127-/low gate. The chain employs TRBV4-1 and TRBJ2-3; TRBD2 matches at 7 bases. The clonotype comes from a female donor with breast cancer. Sequencing was performed on Tregs sorted from blood. The DNA for the CDR3 is TGCGCCAGCAGCCTAGCGGGAGATACGCAGTATTTT. Protein sequence: CASSLAGDTQYF.